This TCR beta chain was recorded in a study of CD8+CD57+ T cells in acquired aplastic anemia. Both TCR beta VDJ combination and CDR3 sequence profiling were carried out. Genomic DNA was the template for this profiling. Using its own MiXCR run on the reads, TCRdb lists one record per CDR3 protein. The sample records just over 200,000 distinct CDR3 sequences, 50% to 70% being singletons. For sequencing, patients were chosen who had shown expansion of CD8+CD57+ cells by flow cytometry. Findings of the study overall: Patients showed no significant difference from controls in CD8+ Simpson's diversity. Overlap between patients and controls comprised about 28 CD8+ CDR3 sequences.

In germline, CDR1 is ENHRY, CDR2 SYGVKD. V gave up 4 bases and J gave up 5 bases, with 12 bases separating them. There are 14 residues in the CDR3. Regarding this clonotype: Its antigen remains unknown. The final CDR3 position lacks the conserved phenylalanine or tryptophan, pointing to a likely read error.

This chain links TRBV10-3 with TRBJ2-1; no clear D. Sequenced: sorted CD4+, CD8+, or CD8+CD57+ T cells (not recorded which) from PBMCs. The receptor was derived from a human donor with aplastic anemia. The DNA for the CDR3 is TGTGCCATCAGTGTAACAACGTCTAACAATGAGCAGTTCCTC. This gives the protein CAISVTTSNNEQFL.